Below are 16 T cell receptor beta chains sequenced from a single sample in a study of graft-versus-host responses after intestinal transplantation. The antigens for these receptors are not known. Profiled with immunoSEQ multiplex PCR; TCRdb holds only in-frame clones, not every one. This sample has 90,000 to 120,000 clones; roughly 87% occur once, and the top ten carry 0.6% to 0.8%. Sequencing used unstimulated CD4+ T cells sorted from spleen or lymph node cells, obtained before transplant. The receptors come from a human donor who was the organ donor for an intestinal transplant.

This chain links TRBV5-1 with TRBJ1-1, with D perhaps matching TRBD1 (6 bases). The V end was cut by 4 bases, the J end by 7 bases, with 23 bases between. The V gene's germline CDR1 is SGHRS and CDR2 YFSETQ. The CDR3 runs 16 residues. For the CDR3, the DNA is TGCGCCAGCAGCCTTTACAGGGTAGGATATGCGGATGAAGCTTTCTTT. Encoded protein: CASSLYRVGYADEAFF.

The V gene is TRBV9, the J gene TRBJ2-6, with TRBD1 matching over 7 bases. This CDR3 has 19 residues. Germline loops: CDR1 SGDLS, CDR2 YYNGEE. V was clipped by 3 bases and J by 0 bases; unmatched bases: 12. The DNA for the CDR3 is TGTGCCAGCAGCGGGGAGACGGGACAGACCCACTCTGGGGCCAACGTCCTGACTTTC. Amino acids: CASSGETGQTHSGANVLTF.

The CDR3 coding sequence is TGTGCCAGCAGTCCGGACAGTGAGTGGGAGACCCAGTACTTC. Its protein product is CASSPDSEWETQYF. This chain connects TRBV6-1 to TRBJ2-5; maybe TRBD1 (6 bases). The germline V gene encodes CDR1 MNHNS and CDR2 SASEGT. V gave up 5 bases and J gave up 5 bases, with 15 bases separating them. The CDR3 length is 14 residues.

This clone occurred once. The chain is built from TRBV5-6 and TRBJ2-5, with D uncertain. V lost 4 bases to trimming and J lost 2 bases, with 15 bases between them. This CDR3 is 15 amino acids long. Germline lookup yields CDR1 SGHDT and CDR2 YYEEEE. CDR3 loop: CASSLKGTAQETQYF. The CDR3 DNA follows: TGTGCCAGCAGCCTAAAGGGCACCGCTCAAGAGACCCAGTACTTC.

The chain is built from TRBV19 and TRBJ1-2; 7 bases are a match to TRBD1. The CDR3 covers 14 residues. Per the germline V gene, CDR1 is LNHDA and CDR2 is SQIVND (reference sequence). Trimming took 4 bases from V and 10 from J; bases not matched to a gene: 12. CDR3 bases: TGTGCCAGTAGTACCCGAGACAGGGCATCTGACTACACCTTC. It is translated as CASSTRDRASDYTF.

The chain employs TRBV2 and TRBJ1-1; 7 nucleotides line up with TRBD1. The trim removed 8 bases at V and 6 bases at J, leaving 12 bases unmatched. Germline V gene lookup returns CDR1 SNHLY and CDR2 FYNNEI. The CDR3 covers 14 residues. The CDR3 DNA follows: TGTGCCAGCGGGGCGGGGAGGGGGCGTGCTGAAGCTTTCTTT. Translated, it gives CASGAGRGRAEAFF.

The chain joins TRBV4-1 to TRBJ2-1; the D gene is possibly TRBD2 (6 bases). Trimming cost V 1 base and J 3 bases, with 19 bases left between them. Germline-derived CDR1 and CDR2 are MGHRA and YSYEKL. CDR3 length equals 18 residues. CDR3 residues: CASSQGGIAENFYNEQFF. CDR3 coding DNA: TGCGCCAGCAGCCAAGGGGGGATAGCGGAGAACTTCTACAATGAGCAGTTCTTC.

The chain joins TRBV11-2 to TRBJ1-4, with unresolved D. The CDR3 is made up of 15 amino acids. Germline V gene sequence: CDR1 SGHAT, CDR2 FQNNGV. The V gene lost 1 base and the J gene lost 3 bases, with 9 bases spanning the gap. In DNA form, the CDR3 reads TGTGCCAGCAGCTTAGCGTCCGTCTCTAATGAAAAACTGTTTTTT. It encodes CASSLASVSNEKLFF.

The sample holds a few counts of this clone. V usage is TRBV6-6 and J usage is TRBJ1-2; tentatively, D is TRBD1 (6 bases). Trimming cost V 5 bases and J 7 bases, with 11 bases left between them. The CDR3 is 12 residues long. From germline, CDR1 is MNHNY and CDR2 SVGAGI (reference sequence). The CDR3 region is CASSEGGVGYTF. Written as DNA, the CDR3 is TGTGCCAGCAGTGAGGGGGGGGTTGGCTACACCTTC.

V gene TRBV5-6 combines with J gene TRBJ2-4; TRBD2 might be the D (5 bases). V was shortened by 0 bases and J by 1 base, with 14 bases between the two germline ends. Germline V gene sequence: CDR1 SGHDT, CDR2 YYEEEE. The CDR3 extends over 17 amino acids. The DNA of the CDR3 is TGTGCCAGCAGCTTGGGTGTCGGAGGCGGGGCCAAAAACATTCAGTACTTC. This gives the protein CASSLGVGGGAKNIQYF.

The V call is TRBV6-5, the J call TRBJ1-5; D possibly corresponds to TRBD1 (5 bases). Germline loops: CDR1 MNHEY, CDR2 SVGAGI. The CDR3 contains 15 residues. Trimming cost V 5 bases and J 1 base, with 12 bases left between them. CDR3 coding DNA: TGTGCCAGCAGTCCCGGGACCGCAAGCAATCAGCCCCAGCATTTT. Its protein is CASSPGTASNQPQHF.

This clone was detected only a few times. The genes are TRBV7-9 and TRBJ1-4; D gene ambiguous. The length of the CDR3 is 15 residues. V was shortened by 2 bases and J by 5 bases, with 12 bases between the two germline ends. Looked up from germline, CDR1 is SEHNR and CDR2 is FQNEAQ (reference sequence). CDR3 loop: CASSLTGVKNEKLFF. CDR3 sequence (DNA): TGTGCCAGCAGCTTAACCGGTGTGAAAAATGAAAAACTGTTTTTT.

The CDR3 region has the DNA TGCAGCGCTACCGGGACAGGGACCTACGAGCAGTACTTC. It codes for CSATGTGTYEQYF. The chain is built from TRBV29-1 and TRBJ2-7; 9 positions agree with TRBD1. Trimming took 7 bases from V and 2 from J; bases not matched to a gene: 6. This CDR3 is 13 amino acids long. Germline V gene data show CDR1 as SQVTM and CDR2 as ANQGSEA.

CDR3 sequence (DNA): TGTGCCAGCAGCCCTCCGGGGAGGTCCTACGAGCAGTACTTC. Residues: CASSPPGRSYEQYF. This sequence joins TRBV7-9 and TRBJ2-7, with D perhaps matching TRBD2 (6 bases). CDR1 is SEHNR and CDR2 is FQNEAQ in the germline V gene (reference sequence). V gave up 5 bases and J gave up 1 base, with 12 bases separating them. The CDR3 totals 14 residues. The full variable domain, with the rest looked up from reference TRBV7-9 and TRBJ2-7, is DTGVSQNPRHKITKRGQNVTFRCDPISEHNRLYWYRQTLGQGPEFLTYFQNEAQLEKSRLLSDRFSAERPKGSFSTLEIQRTEQGDSAMYLCASSPPGRSYEQYFGPGTRLTVT.

This clone has just a few counts. The CDR3 protein is CATRRQTNEKLFF. The CDR3 DNA follows: TGTGCCACCCGGAGACAGACTAATGAAAAACTGTTTTTT. This rearrangement joins TRBV18 to TRBJ1-4, with D possibly matching TRBD1 (5 bases). Germline V gives CDR1 KGHSH, CDR2 LQKENI. Trimming removed 10 bases from V and 2 bases from J, with 11 bases in between. This CDR3 comprises 13 residues.

The chain employs TRBV5-4 and TRBJ2-1; D possibly corresponds to TRBD2 (5 bases). Germline-derived CDR1 and CDR2 are SGHNT and YYREEE (reference sequence). The ends were cut back, 3 bases at V and 5 bases at J, with 9 bases in the middle. The CDR3 loop spans 13 amino acids. The CDR3 spells CASSSSGNNEQFF. In DNA, the CDR3 is TGTGCCAGCAGCTCCTCGGGAAACAATGAGCAGTTCTTC.